The subject of this entry is one T cell receptor beta chain. Its antigen is unidentified. This sample stems from a study of blood T cells in healthy people across ages. Whole-study results and caveats: Reliance upon unsorted PBMCs precluded definitive naive versus antigen-experienced comparison.

Sample-barcoded 5' priming and a J-beta primer mix drove a second PCR of 7 to 11 cycles. Tagging of each cDNA molecule was performed by a template-switch adaptor with 12 random nucleotides. TCRdb used MiXCR to reprocess the 5' RACE reads, holding one entry per CDR3 protein. The sample carries around 2 million distinct CDR3 sequences, about 39% recorded once. Looked up from germline, CDR1 is DFQATT and CDR2 is SNEGSKA (reference sequence). This CDR3 has 13 residues. V lost 8 bases to trimming and J lost 5 bases, with 15 bases between them. Specimen: blood. This TCR derives from a human donor in good health. The chain is built from TRBV20-1 and TRBJ2-2; D call uncertain. The DNA of the CDR3 is TGCAGTACCCGTTTTTGGCGAACCGGGGAGCTGTTTTTT. Its protein is CSTRFWRTGELFF.